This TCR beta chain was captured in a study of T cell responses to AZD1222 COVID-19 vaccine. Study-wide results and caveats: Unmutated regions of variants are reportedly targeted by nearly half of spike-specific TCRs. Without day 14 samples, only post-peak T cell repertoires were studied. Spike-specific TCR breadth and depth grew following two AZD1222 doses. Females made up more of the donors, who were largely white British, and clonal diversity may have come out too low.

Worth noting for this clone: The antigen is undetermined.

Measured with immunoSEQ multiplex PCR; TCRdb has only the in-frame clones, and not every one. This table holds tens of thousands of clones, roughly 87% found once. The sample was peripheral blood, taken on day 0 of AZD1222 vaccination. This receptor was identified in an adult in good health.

In DNA form, the CDR3 reads TGTGCCAGCAGTTTCCCGTATGGCTACACCTTC. It encodes CASSFPYGYTF. The V gene is TRBV28, the J gene TRBJ1-2, with D uncertain. In germline, CDR1 is MDHEN, CDR2 SYDVKM. V was cut by 3 bases and J by 5 bases, with 4 bases left in between. The CDR3 has 11 residues.